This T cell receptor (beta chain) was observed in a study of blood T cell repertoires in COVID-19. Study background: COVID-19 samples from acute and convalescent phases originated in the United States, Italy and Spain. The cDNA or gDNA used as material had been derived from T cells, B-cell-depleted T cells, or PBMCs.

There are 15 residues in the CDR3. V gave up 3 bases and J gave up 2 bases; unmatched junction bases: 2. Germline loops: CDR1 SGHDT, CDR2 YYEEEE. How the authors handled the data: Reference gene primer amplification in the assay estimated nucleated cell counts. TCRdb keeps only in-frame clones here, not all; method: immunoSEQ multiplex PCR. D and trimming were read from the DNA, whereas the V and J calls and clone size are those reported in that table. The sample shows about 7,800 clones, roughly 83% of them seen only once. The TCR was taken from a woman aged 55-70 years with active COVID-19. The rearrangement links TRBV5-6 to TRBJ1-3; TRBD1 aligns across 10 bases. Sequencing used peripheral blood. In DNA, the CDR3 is TGTGCCAGCAGCTCCGGGACAGGGGCTGGAAACACCATATATTTT. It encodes CASSSGTGAGNTIYF.